Listed here are 14 T cell receptor beta chains from one sample, sequenced in a study of shared clonotypes between healthy human individuals. The method was immunoSEQ multiplex PCR; TCRdb's version includes in-frame clones alone and lacks a portion of them. There are 150,000 to 200,000 clones in the sample; 66% occur only once, and 10% lies in the top ten. Sequenced sample: memory CD4+ T cells sorted from blood. Subset indicated: CD45RA-negative fraction. The receptors were gathered from a man aged 25-45 years in good health.

This chain connects TRBV9 to TRBJ2-3, with TRBD2 matching over 9 bases. Germline V gives CDR1 SGDLS, CDR2 YYNGEE. The CDR3 length is 17 residues. Trimming cost V 4 bases and J 5 bases; bases outside gene matches: 14. The CDR3 loop is CASSYSSGTFDGDTQYF. The CDR3 region has the DNA TGTGCCAGCAGCTACTCTAGCGGGACGTTTGACGGAGATACGCAGTATTTT.

V gene TRBV27 combines with J gene TRBJ2-7; the D gene is possibly TRBD1 (5 bases). This CDR3 region has 15 residues. Germline assignment: CDR1 MNHEY and CDR2 SMNVEV (reference sequence). Between the trimmed V and J ends, which lost 4 bases and 9 bases, there was a span of 22 bases. The CDR3 nucleotides read TGTGCCAGCAGTTCATTGGAGAGGACACCCTGGGGGCAGTACTTC. It codes for CASSSLERTPWGQYF.

The chain uses TRBV2 and TRBJ2-1; possible D gene TRBD2, 5 bases. The CDR3 is 15 residues long. Deletions cut 6 bases from V and 6 bases from J, with 18 bases between. Per germline, CDR1 SNHLY and CDR2 FYNNEI. CDR3 sequence reads: CASRKTSGMGNEQFF. The CDR3 DNA follows: TGTGCCAGCAGGAAAACAAGCGGAATGGGCAATGAGCAGTTCTTC.

The V gene is TRBV29-1, the J gene TRBJ2-5; no clear D. The V end was cut by 7 bases, the J end by 3 bases, with 12 bases between. CDR1 is SQVTM, CDR2 ANQGSEA, per germline. The CDR3 loop spans 12 amino acids. As DNA, the CDR3 is TGCAGCGGATACAAGGTGAAAGAGACCCAGTACTTC. Protein sequence: CSGYKVKETQYF.

The DNA for the CDR3 is TGCGCCAGCAGGGGAATTTCTACCACTGAAGCTTTCTTT. This codes for CASRGISTTEAFF. This chain joins TRBV5-1 and TRBJ1-1; D not certain. The CDR3 consists of 13 residues. V was pared by 5 bases and J by 4 bases, with 12 bases between. Per the germline V gene, CDR1 is SGHRS and CDR2 is YFSETQ.

This chain links TRBV14 with TRBJ2-5, with D uncertain. CDR3 length: 15 residues. Germline assignment: CDR1 SGHDN and CDR2 FVKESK. V was pared by 0 bases and J by 5 bases, with 13 bases between. CDR3 amino acids: CASSQDANVWETQYF. As DNA, the CDR3 is TGTGCCAGCAGCCAAGACGCCAACGTGTGGGAGACCCAGTACTTC.

The chain recombines TRBV11-2 with TRBJ2-1; a weak D match, TRBD2 (5 bases). The CDR3 has 15 amino acids. Germline values: CDR1 SGHAT, CDR2 FQNNGV. V lost 4 bases to trimming and J lost 10 bases, with 20 bases between them. The CDR3 reads CASSSPVGAAREQFF. In nucleotides, the CDR3 is TGTGCCAGCAGCTCCCCCGTTGGAGCGGCGAGAGAGCAGTTCTTC. The variable domain in full, completed from reference TRBV11-2 and TRBJ2-1, reads EAGVAQSPRYKIIEKRQSVAFWCNPISGHATLYWYQQILGQGPKLLIQFQNNGVVDDSQLPKDRFSAERLKGVDSTLKIQPAKLEDSAVYLCASSSPVGAAREQFFGPGTRLTVL.

This sequence joins TRBV15 and TRBJ1-2, with TRBD1 identical over 9 bases. This CDR3 is built from 15 residues. J gave up 2 bases and V 5 bases, and 6 bases lay outside the gene matches. The germline V gene encodes CDR1 LNHNV and CDR2 YYDKDF (reference sequence). This chain's CDR3 is CATSLGTGLNYGYTF. The CDR3 bases are TGTGCCACCAGCTTAGGGACAGGGTTAAACTATGGCTACACCTTC.

A single count supports this clone. The chain's CDR3 is CATSRDTGLAGSEQYF. In nucleotides, the CDR3 is TGTGCCACCAGCAGAGATACGGGACTAGCGGGATCCGAGCAGTACTTC. V gene TRBV15 combines with J gene TRBJ2-7, with 13 bases aligning to TRBD2. V trimming: 0 bases; J trimming: 6 bases; junction bases outside the gene matches: 5. This CDR3 region has 16 residues. Germline CDR1 is LNHNV and CDR2 is YYDKDF (reference sequence).

The V gene is TRBV6-1, the J gene TRBJ1-1; D is unclear. The CDR3 consists of 10 residues. Germline V gene sequence: CDR1 MNHNS, CDR2 SASEGT. Trimming pared 6 bases from V and 12 bases from J, leaving 11 bases between. The CDR3 DNA reads as TGTGCCAGCAGACTGACGGAGTCTTTCTTT. Translating gives CASRLTESFF.

The chain carries TRBV5-1 and TRBJ2-7, with 7 bases that match TRBD1. The V segment lost 3 bases and the J segment 12 bases; nucleotides outside the gene matches: 12. Germline CDR1 is SGHRS and CDR2 is YFSETQ. The CDR3 runs to 13 residues. CDR3 in amino acids: CASSSAPQGERYF. In DNA, the CDR3 is TGCGCCAGCAGCTCTGCACCGCAGGGGGAGAGGTACTTC.

This chain joins TRBV4-3 and TRBJ2-3, with 9 nucleotides matching TRBD1. The ends lost 3 bases at V and 4 bases at J; junction bases unmatched: 5. The CDR3 is 15 amino acids. CDR1 and CDR2 from the germline V gene are LGHNA and YSLEER. The CDR3 spells CASSHQTGGADTQYF. CDR3 sequence (DNA): TGCGCCAGCAGCCACCAGACAGGGGGGGCAGATACGCAGTATTTT.

The chain employs TRBV2 and TRBJ1-5; TRBD1 matches at 7 bases. This CDR3 has 16 amino acids. CDR1 and CDR2 from the germline V gene are SNHLY and FYNNEI. The V gene end was trimmed by 7 bases and the J gene end by 4 bases; junction bases not matched to a gene: 13. The CDR3 bases are TGTGCCAGCAACCCCGGGGGGGTCAGGGGGAATCAGCCCCAGCATTTT. Translation gives CASNPGGVRGNQPQHF.

The CDR3 sequence is CASSSRPADSGNTIYF. CDR3 DNA: TGTGCCAGCAGCTCTAGGCCCGCGGACTCTGGAAACACCATATATTTT. The chain couples TRBV7-6 to TRBJ1-3; D not certain. V shed 4 bases and J shed 0 bases, with 13 bases lying between them. Germline V CDR1 and CDR2: SGHVS, FNYEAQ. The CDR3 runs 16 residues. The full variable domain, its missing parts supplied by reference TRBV7-6 and TRBJ1-3, is GAGVSQSPRYKVTKRGQDVALRCDPISGHVSLYWYRQALGQGPEFLTYFNYEAQQDKSGLPNDRFSAERPEGSISTLTIQRTEQRDSAMYRCASSSRPADSGNTIYFGEGSWLTVV.